This T cell receptor beta chain was identified during a study of blood T cell repertoires in COVID-19. Study as a whole: Sources were T cells, B-cell-depleted T cells, or PBMCs; the material itself was cDNA or gDNA.

Libraries were prepared by immunoSEQ multiplex PCR; TCRdb keeps only in-frame clonotypes and omits some of them. The sample lists around 54,000 clones, 75% to 95% occurring once. Germline V gene lookup returns CDR1 SGHVS and CDR2 FQNEAQ. V was pared by 1 base and J by 4 bases, with 1 base of the junction left unmatched. The CDR3 consists of 16 residues. Sequenced: peripheral blood. The sequence was obtained from a woman in her thirties or forties with active COVID-19. V gene TRBV7-8 combines with J gene TRBJ2-1; the match to TRBD2 covers 13 bases. CDR3 bases: TGTGCCAGCAGCTTAGGGGGACTAGCGGGGTACAATGAGCAGTTCTTC. As protein: CASSLGGLAGYNEQFF.